This T cell receptor (beta chain) comes out of a study of somatic mutations in cytotoxic T cells in rheumatoid arthritis. Across the study: At nearly 100% purity, some V beta antibody-stained T-cell populations were flow-sorted, and these included V beta1+ cells that were sequenced for TCRB. Points from the study as a whole: CD8+ T-cell clonality showed no significant difference between rheumatoid arthritis patients and age-matched healthy controls.

Under the authors' procedure: Patient CD8+ clones bigger than 1% seldom lined up with published virus-specific TCRB sequences. Sequencing was performed with immunoSEQ multiplex PCR; in TCRdb, only in-frame clones are kept and a portion is missing. V, J and clone size reflect that table, while D and trimming were determined from the DNA. This table has a few thousand clones, approximately 90% appearing once. Comments on this clone: Its antigen remains unidentified.

Trimming left V 2 bases short and J 7 bases short, with 15 bases between. The CDR3 has 14 amino acids. Germline V gives CDR1 SGDLS, CDR2 YYNGEE. Sequencing was carried out using CD8+ T cells sorted from blood. The receptor comes from a woman aged 18-29 years with rheumatoid arthritis. This chain links TRBV9 with TRBJ1-2, with D uncertain. CDR3 coding DNA: TGTGCCAGCAGCGTTGACGGAGTACCGGCTGGCTACACCTTC. Amino acids: CASSVDGVPAGYTF.